These 3 T cell receptor beta chains share one sample of origin, sequenced in a study of cytomegalovirus exposure and HLA in healthy donors. The PCR ran on 60 Vbeta and 13 Jbeta primers. Profiled with immunoSEQ multiplex PCR; TCRdb holds only in-frame clones, not every one. The profile shows tens of thousands of clones, around 80% of them singletons. The sample taken for sequencing was PBMCs. The receptors originated from a woman in her twenties or thirties in good health and CMV-seronegative.

V gene TRBV9 combines with J gene TRBJ1-4; 8 positions match TRBD1. This CDR3 region has 14 residues. The germline CDR1 and CDR2 sequences are SGDLS and YYNGEE. V was clipped by 0 bases and J by 5 bases; unmatched bases: 0. CDR3 DNA sequence: TGTGCCAGCAGCGTAGACAGGGGGAATGAAAAACTGTTTTTT. Amino acids: CASSVDRGNEKLFF.

The chain carries TRBV7-2 and TRBJ1-4; D is perhaps TRBD1 (6 bases). The CDR3 totals 15 residues. The ends were cut back, 2 bases at V and 4 bases at J, with 11 bases in the middle. In germline, CDR1 is SGHTA, CDR2 FQGNSA. The CDR3 reads CASSLNGGLNEKLFF. CDR3 coding DNA: TGTGCCAGCAGCTTAAATGGGGGCCTTAATGAAAAACTGTTTTTT.

This chain links TRBV7-2 with TRBJ2-7; possibly TRBD1 for D (6 bases). The V gene lost 1 base and the J gene lost 5 bases, with 18 bases spanning the gap. CDR1 is SGHTA, CDR2 FQGNSA, per germline. The CDR3 is made up of 16 amino acids. The CDR3 is CASSLGGTGFVDEQYF. CDR3 in DNA: TGTGCCAGCAGCTTAGGGGGAACAGGGTTCGTGGACGAGCAGTACTTC.